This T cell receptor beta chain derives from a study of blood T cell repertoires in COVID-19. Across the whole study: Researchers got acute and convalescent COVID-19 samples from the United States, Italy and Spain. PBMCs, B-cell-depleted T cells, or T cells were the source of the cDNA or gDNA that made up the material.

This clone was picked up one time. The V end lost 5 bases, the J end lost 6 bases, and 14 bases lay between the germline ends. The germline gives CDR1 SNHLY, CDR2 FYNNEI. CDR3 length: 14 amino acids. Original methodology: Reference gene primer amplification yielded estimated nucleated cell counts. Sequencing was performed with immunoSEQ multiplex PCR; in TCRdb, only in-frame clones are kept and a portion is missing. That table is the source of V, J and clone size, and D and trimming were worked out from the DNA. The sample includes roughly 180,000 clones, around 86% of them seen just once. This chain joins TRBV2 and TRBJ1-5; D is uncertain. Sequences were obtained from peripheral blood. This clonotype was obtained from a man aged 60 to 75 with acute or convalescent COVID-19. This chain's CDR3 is CASSPGRFSQPQHF. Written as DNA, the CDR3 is TGTGCCAGCAGTCCCGGGAGGTTCAGTCAGCCCCAGCATTTT.